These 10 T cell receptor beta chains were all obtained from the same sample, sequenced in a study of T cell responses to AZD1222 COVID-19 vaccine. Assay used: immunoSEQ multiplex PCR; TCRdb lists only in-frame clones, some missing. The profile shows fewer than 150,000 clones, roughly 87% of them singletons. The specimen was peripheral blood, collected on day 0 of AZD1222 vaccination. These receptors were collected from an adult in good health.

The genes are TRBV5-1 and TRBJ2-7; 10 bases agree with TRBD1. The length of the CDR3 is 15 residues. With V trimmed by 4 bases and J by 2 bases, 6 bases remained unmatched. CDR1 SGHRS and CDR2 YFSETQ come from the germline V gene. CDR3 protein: CASSTGTGVTYEQYF. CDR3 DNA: TGCGCCAGCAGCACAGGGACAGGGGTCACCTACGAGCAGTACTTC.

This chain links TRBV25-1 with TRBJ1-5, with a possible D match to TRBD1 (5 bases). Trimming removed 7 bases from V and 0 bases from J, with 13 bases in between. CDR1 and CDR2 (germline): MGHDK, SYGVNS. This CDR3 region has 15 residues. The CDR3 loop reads CASTGEGPSNQPQHF. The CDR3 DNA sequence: TGTGCCAGCACCGGGGAGGGGCCTAGCAATCAGCCCCAGCATTTT.

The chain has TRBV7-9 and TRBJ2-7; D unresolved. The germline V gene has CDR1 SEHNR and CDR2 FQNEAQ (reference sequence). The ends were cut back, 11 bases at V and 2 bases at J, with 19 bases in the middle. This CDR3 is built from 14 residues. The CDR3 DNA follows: TGTGCCGCCGAACTTGACCCGGTTACCTACGAGCAGTACTTC. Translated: CAAELDPVTYEQYF. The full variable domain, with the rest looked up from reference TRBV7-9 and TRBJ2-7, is DTGVSQNPRHKITKRGQNVTFRCDPISEHNRLYWYRQTLGQGPEFLTYFQNEAQLEKSRLLSDRFSAERPKGSFSTLEIQRTEQGDSAMYLCAAELDPVTYEQYFGPGTRLTVT.

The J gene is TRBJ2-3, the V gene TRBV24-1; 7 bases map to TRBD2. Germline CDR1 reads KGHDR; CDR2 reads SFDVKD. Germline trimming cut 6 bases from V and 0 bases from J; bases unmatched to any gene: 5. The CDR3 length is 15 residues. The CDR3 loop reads CATSPSGTSTDTQYF. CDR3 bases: TGTGCCACCAGTCCTAGCGGAACTAGCACAGATACGCAGTATTTT.

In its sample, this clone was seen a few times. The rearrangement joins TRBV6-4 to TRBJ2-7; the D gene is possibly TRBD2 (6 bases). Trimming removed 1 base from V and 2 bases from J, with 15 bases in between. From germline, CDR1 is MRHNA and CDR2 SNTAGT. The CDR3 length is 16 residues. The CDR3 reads CASSDFVGGGTYEQYF. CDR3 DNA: TGTGCCAGCAGTGACTTCGTGGGGGGTGGGACCTACGAGCAGTACTTC.

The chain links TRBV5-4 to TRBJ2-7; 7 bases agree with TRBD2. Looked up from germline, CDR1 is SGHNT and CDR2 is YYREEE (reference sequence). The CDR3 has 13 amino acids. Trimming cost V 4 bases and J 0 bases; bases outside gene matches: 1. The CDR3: CASSGGGSYEQYF. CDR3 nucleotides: TGTGCCAGCAGCGGGGGGGGCTCCTACGAGCAGTACTTC.

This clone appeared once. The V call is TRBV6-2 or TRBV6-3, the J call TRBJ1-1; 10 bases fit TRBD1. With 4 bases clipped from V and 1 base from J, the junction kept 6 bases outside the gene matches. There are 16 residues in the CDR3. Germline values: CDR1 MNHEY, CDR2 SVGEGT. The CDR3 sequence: CASSSDRGRGNTEAFF. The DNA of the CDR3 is TGTGCCAGCAGTTCCGACAGGGGGCGCGGGAACACTGAAGCTTTCTTT.

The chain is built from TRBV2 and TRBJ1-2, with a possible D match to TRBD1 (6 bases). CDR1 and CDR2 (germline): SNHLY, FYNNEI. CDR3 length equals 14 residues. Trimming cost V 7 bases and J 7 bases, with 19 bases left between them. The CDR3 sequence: CASTPSGRGTGYTF. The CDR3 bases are TGTGCCAGCACCCCGAGCGGCAGGGGAACTGGCTACACCTTC. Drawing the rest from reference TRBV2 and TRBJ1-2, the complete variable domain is EPEVTQTPSHQVTQMGQEVILRCVPISNHLYFYWYRQILGQKVEFLVSFYNNEISEKSEIFDDQFSVERPDGSNFTLKIRSTKLEDSAMYFCASTPSGRGTGYTFGSGTRLTVV.

The CDR3 bases are TGTGCCAGCAGCCCGGCGGGGCCCCCCTACGAGCAGTACTTC. Translated: CASSPAGPPYEQYF. J is TRBJ2-7 and V is TRBV6-6, with D tentatively TRBD2 (6 bases). The V and J ends lost 6 bases and 2 bases respectively, with 14 bases between them. Germline V gene lookup returns CDR1 MNHNY and CDR2 SVGAGI (reference sequence). This CDR3 contains 14 residues.

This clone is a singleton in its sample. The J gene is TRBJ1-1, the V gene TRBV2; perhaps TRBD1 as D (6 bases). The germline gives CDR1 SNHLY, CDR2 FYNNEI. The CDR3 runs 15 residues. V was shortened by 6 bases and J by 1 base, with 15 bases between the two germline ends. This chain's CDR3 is CASRTHQTGNTEAFF. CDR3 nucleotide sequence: TGTGCCAGCAGGACCCACCAGACAGGGAACACTGAAGCTTTCTTT.